This TCR beta chain appears in the sequencing data of a study of shared clonotypes between healthy human individuals. Authors' processing steps: Filtering differed since immunoSEQ provided only junctions, with no quality scores. Generated by immunoSEQ multiplex PCR, the TCRdb table keeps only in-frame clones and is missing some. The V and J calls and clone size were taken over from that table, and D and trimming were inferred from the DNA. The sample lists a few million clones, 93% occurring once. Germline lookup yields CDR1 MNHEY and CDR2 SMNVEV (reference sequence). The CDR3 is made up of 15 amino acids. With V trimmed by 5 bases and J by 7 bases, 10 bases remained unmatched. Turning to this clone: Antigen unknown.

Study-wide findings and caveats: It was observed that roughly 5.5% of naive CD4 clonotypes were shared across a handful of donors. In general, naive subsets displayed greater estimated richness than memory subsets did.

The chain joins TRBV27 to TRBJ2-7; 11 bases match TRBD2. The origin of this receptor is a man between 18 and 35 years old in good health. Some clones in this sample may be carry-over from other donors' samples. The specimen sequenced was naive CD4+ T cells from PBMCs. Subset reported: CD45RA+ positively selected. CDR3 in amino acids: CASSTRLAGIGEQYF. For the CDR3, the DNA is TGTGCCAGCAGTACACGACTAGCGGGAATAGGGGAGCAGTACTTC.